The text below deals with one T cell receptor beta chain. The data belong to a study of T cells after yellow fever vaccination. The V and J ends lost 5 bases and 2 bases respectively, with 17 bases between them. There are 16 residues in the CDR3. Per the germline V gene, CDR1 is SEHNR and CDR2 is FQNEAQ (reference sequence). A single record per CDR3 protein comes from TCRdb applying MiXCR to the 5' RACE reads. This table holds some 340,000 distinct CDR3 sequences, roughly 3.9% found once. This TCR came from a man aged 18 to 30 who received the YFV17D yellow fever vaccine. The chain uses TRBV7-9 and TRBJ2-3; TRBD2 is a possible D gene (6 bases). The sample consisted of PBMCs, taken 5 days after the yellow fever booster vaccination. CDR3 residues: CASSRIGGVNTDTQYF. Here the CDR3 DNA reads TGTGCCAGCAGCAGAATAGGAGGGGTCAACACAGATACGCAGTATTTT.